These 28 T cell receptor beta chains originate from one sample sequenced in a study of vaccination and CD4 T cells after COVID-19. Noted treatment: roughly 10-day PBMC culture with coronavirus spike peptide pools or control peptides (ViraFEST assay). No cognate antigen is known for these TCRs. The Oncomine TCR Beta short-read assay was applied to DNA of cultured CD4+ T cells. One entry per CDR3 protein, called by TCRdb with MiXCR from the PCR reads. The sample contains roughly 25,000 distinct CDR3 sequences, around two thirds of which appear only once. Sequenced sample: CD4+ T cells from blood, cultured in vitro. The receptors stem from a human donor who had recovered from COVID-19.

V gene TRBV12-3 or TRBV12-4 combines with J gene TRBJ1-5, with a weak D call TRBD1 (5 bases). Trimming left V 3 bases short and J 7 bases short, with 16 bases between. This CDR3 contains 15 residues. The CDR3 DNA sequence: TGTGCCAGCAGTTTTGAGGCAGGGAATAGGCAGCCCCAGCATTTT. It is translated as CASSFEAGNRQPQHF.

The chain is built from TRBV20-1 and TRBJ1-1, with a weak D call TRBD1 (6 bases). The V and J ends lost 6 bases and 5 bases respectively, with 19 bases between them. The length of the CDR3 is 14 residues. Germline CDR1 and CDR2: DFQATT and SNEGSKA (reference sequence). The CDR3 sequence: CSASYRSRGTEAFF. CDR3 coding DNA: TGCAGTGCCTCTTACAGGTCGAGGGGGACTGAAGCTTTCTTT.

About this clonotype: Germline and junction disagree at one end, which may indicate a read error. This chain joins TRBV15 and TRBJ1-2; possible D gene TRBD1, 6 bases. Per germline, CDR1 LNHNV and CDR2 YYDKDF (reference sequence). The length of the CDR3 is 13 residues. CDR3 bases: TGTGCCACCAGCTTACACAGGGACTATGACTACACCTTC. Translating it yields CATSLHRDYDYTF. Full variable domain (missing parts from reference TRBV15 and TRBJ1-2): DAMVIQNPRYQVTQFGKPVTLSCSQTLNHNVMYWYQQKSSQAPKLLFHYYDKDFNNEADTPDNFQSRRPNTSFCFLDIRSPGLGDTAMYLCATSLHRDYDYTFGSGTRLTVV.

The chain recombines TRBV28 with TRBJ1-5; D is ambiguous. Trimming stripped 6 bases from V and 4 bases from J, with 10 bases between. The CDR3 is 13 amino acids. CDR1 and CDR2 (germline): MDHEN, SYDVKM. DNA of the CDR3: TGTGCCAGCAGCCCCGACCGAAATCAGCCCCAGCATTTT. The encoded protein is CASSPDRNQPQHF.

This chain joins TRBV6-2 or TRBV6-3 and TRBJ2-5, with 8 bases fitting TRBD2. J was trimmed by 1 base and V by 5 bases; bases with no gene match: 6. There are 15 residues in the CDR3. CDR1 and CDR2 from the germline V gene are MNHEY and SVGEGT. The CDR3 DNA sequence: TGTGCCAGCAGTCCTTGGACTAGCTCCCAAGAGACCCAGTACTTC. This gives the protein CASSPWTSSQETQYF.

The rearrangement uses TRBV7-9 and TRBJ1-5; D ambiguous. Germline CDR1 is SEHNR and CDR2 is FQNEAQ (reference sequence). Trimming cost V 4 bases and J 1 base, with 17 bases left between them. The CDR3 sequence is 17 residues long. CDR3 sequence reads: CASSSSYGAQSNQPQHF. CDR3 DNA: TGTGCCAGCAGCTCCTCATACGGCGCACAGAGCAATCAGCCCCAGCATTTT.

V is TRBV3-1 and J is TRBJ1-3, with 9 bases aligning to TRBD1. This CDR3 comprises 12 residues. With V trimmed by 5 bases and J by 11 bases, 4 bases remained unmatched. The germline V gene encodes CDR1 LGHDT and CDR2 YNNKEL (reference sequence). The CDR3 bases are TGTGCCAGCAGCTCCGGGACAGGGTCCATATATTTT. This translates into CASSSGTGSIYF.

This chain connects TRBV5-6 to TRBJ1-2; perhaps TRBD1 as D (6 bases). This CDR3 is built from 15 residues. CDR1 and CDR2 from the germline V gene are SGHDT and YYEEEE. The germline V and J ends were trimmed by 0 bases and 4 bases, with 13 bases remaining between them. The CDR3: CASSLVGATIYGYTF. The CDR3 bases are TGTGCCAGCAGCTTGGTGGGGGCGACAATCTATGGCTACACCTTC.

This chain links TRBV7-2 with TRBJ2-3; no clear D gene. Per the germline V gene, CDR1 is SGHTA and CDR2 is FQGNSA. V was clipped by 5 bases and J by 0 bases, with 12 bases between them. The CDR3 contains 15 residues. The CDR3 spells CASSLVTASTDTQYF. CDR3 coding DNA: TGTGCCAGCAGCCTCGTGACTGCTAGCACAGATACGCAGTATTTT.

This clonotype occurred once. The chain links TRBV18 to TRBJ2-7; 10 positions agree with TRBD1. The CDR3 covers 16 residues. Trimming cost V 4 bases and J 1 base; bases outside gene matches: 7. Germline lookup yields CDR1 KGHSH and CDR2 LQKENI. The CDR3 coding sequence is TGTGCCAGCTCACGATCCGTGGGACAGGGGTCCTACGAGCAGTACTTC. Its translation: CASSRSVGQGSYEQYF.

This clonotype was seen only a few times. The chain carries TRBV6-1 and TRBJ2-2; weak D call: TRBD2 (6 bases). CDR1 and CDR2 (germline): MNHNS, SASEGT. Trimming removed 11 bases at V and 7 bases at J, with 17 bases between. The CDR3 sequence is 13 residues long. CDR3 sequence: CAGSGRMVGELFF. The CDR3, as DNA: TGTGCCGGTAGCGGTAGGATGGTCGGGGAGCTGTTTTTT.

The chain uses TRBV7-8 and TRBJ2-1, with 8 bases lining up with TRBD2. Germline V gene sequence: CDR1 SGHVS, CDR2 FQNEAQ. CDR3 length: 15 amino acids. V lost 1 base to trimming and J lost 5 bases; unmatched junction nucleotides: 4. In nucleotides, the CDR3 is TGTGCCAGCAGCTTAGGGACTAGCCTCAACAATGAGCAGTTCTTC. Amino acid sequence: CASSLGTSLNNEQFF. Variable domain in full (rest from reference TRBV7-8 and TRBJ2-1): GAGVSQSPRYKVAKRGQDVALRCDPISGHVSLFWYQQALGQGPEFLTYFQNEAQLDKSGLPSDRFFAERPEGSVSTLKIQRTQQEDSAVYLCASSLGTSLNNEQFFGPGTRLTVL.

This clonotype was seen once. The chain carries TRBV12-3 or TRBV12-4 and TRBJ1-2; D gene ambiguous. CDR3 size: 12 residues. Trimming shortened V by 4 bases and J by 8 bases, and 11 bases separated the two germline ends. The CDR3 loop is CASSSRTRGYTF. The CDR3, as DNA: TGTGCCAGCAGTTCTCGAACTAGAGGCTACACCTTC.

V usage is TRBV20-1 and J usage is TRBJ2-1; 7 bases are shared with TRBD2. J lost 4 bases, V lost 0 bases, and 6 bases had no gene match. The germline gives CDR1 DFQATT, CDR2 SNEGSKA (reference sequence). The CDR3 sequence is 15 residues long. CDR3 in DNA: TGCAGTGCTAGAGAATGGGAGGGCCTATACAATGAGCAGTTCTTC. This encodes CSAREWEGLYNEQFF.

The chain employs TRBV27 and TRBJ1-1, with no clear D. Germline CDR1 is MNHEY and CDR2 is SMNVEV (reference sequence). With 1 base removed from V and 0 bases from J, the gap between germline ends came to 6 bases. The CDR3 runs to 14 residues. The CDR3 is CASSLWAVNTEAFF. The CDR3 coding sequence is TGTGCCAGCAGTTTATGGGCAGTGAACACTGAAGCTTTCTTT.

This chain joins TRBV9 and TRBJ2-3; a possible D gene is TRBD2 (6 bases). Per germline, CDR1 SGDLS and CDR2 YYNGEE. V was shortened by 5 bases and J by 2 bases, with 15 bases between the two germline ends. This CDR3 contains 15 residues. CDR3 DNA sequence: TGTGCCAGCAGTTCCATAGCGGATTACACAGATACGCAGTATTTT. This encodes CASSSIADYTDTQYF. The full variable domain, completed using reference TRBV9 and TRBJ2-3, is DSGVTQTPKHLITATGQRVTLRCSPRSGDLSVYWYQQSLDQGLQFLIQYYNGEERAKGNILERFSAQQFPDLHSELNLSSLELGDSALYFCASSSIADYTDTQYFGPGTRLTVL.

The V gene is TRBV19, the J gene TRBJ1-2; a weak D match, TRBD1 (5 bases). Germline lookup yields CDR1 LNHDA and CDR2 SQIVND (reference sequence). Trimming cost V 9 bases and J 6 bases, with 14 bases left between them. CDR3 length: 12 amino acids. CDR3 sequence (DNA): TGTGCCAGCCGGGACGCCGCTCATGGCTACACCTTC. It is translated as CASRDAAHGYTF.

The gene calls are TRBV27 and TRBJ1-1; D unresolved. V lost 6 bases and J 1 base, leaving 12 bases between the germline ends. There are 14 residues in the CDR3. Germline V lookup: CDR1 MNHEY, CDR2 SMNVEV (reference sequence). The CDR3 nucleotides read TGTGCCAGCAGCCAATTGAGCAGGAACACTGAAGCTTTCTTT. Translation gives CASSQLSRNTEAFF.

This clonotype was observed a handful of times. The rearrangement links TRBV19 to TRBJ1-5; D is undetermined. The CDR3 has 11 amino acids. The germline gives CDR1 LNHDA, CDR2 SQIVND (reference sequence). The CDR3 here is CAVGRNQPQHF. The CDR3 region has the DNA TGTGCAGTGGGCCGAAATCAGCCCCAGCATTTT.

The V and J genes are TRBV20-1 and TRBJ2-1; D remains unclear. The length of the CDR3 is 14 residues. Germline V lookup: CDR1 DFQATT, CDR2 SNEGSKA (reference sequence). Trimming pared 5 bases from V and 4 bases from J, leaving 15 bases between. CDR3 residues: CSAPLTAGYNEQFF. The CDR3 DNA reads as TGCAGTGCTCCCCTCACCGCCGGTTACAATGAGCAGTTCTTC.

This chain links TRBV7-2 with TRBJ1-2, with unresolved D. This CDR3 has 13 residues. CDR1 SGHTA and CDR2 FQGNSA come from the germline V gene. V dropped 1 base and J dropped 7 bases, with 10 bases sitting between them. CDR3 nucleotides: TGTGCCAGCAGCTTAGGCAGGTCCAGTGGCTACACCTTC. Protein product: CASSLGRSSGYTF.

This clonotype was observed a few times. CDR3 sequence reads: CSARSAGKKETQYF. In DNA, the CDR3 is TGCAGTGCTAGAAGCGCAGGGAAGAAGGAGACCCAGTACTTC. The chain is built from TRBV20-1 and TRBJ2-5; possible D gene TRBD1, 5 bases. Germline V gene lookup returns CDR1 DFQATT and CDR2 SNEGSKA (reference sequence). The CDR3 totals 14 residues. V was shortened by 2 bases and J by 5 bases, with 15 bases between the two germline ends.

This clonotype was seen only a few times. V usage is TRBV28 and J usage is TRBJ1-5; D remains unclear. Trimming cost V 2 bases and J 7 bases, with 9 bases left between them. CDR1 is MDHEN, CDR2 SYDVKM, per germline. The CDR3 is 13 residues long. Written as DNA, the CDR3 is TGTGCCAGCAGTTTAGTCAGTCTGCAGCCCCAGCATTTT. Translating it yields CASSLVSLQPQHF.

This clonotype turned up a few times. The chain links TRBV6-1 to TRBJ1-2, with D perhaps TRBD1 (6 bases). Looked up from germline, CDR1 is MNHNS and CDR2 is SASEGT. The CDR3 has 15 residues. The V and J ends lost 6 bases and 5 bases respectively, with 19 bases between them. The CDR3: CASRNRDTALYGYTF. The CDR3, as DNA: TGTGCCAGCAGAAACCGGGACACCGCTCTATATGGCTACACCTTC.

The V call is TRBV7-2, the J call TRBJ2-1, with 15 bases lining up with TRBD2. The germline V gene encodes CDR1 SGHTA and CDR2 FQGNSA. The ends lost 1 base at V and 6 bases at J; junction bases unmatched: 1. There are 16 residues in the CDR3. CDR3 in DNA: TGTGCCAGCAGCTTAGGGACTAGCGGGAGGGTCAATGAGCAGTTCTTC. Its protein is CASSLGTSGRVNEQFF.

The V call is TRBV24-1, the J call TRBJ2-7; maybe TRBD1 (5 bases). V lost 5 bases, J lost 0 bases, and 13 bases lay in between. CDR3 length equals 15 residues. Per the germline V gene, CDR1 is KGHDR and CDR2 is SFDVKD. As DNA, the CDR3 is TGTGCCACCAGTGCGGCAGGGTCGCTCTCCTACGAGCAGTACTTC. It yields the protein CATSAAGSLSYEQYF.

Here the CDR3 reads CSARAQLGETQYF. In nucleotides, the CDR3 is TGCAGTGCTAGAGCGCAGTTAGGAGAGACCCAGTACTTC. The genes are TRBV20-1 and TRBJ2-5, with unresolved D. The CDR3 is 13 amino acids. The germline V gene encodes CDR1 DFQATT and CDR2 SNEGSKA (reference sequence). Trimming took 1 base from V and 4 from J, leaving 10 bases between them.

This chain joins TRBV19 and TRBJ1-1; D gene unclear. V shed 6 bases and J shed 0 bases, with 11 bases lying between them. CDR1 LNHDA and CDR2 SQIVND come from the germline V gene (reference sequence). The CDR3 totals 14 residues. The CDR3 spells CASRIGRLNTEAFF. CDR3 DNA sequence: TGTGCCAGTAGGATTGGACGGTTGAACACTGAAGCTTTCTTT.